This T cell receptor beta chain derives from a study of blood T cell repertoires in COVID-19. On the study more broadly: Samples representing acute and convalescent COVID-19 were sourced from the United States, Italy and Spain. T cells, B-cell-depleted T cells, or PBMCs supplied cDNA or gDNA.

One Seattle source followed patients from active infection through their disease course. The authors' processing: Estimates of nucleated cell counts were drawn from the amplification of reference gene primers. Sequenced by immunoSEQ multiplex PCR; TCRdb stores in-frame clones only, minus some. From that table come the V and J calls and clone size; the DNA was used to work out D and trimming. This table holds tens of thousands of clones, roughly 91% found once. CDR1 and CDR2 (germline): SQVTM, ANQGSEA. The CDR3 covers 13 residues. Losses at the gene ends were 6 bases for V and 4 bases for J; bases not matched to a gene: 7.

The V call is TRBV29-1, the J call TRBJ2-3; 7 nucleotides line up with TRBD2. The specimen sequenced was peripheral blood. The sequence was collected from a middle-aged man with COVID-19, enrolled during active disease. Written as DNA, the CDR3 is TGCAGCGTAGGAGCGGGAATCGCAGATACGCAGTATTTT. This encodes CSVGAGIADTQYF.